This T cell receptor (beta chain) was retrieved from a study of T cell responses to AZD1222 COVID-19 vaccine. Clones were read by immunoSEQ multiplex PCR, and TCRdb kept only the in-frame ones, dropping some. The sample yields 75,000 to 100,000 clones, 85% to 90% seen once. V was cut by 3 bases and J by 0 bases, with 11 bases left in between. The CDR3 covers 14 residues. Per the germline V gene, CDR1 is DFQATT and CDR2 is SNEGSKA (reference sequence). In its sample, this clone was seen a few times. The antigen is unknown. General study points: Unmutated variant regions reportedly attract nearly half of all spike-specific TCRs.

The source is an adult in good health. The starting material was peripheral blood, obtained on day 0 of AZD1222 vaccination. The gene calls are TRBV20-1 and TRBJ1-2; a weak D match, TRBD1 (5 bases). CDR3 in DNA: TGCAGTGCTAGTAAGGGGACGGCTAACTATGGCTACACCTTC. This gives the protein CSASKGTANYGYTF.